Sequencing of this T cell receptor (beta chain) was carried out in a study of shared clonotypes between healthy human individuals. Per the germline V gene, CDR1 is SGHVS and CDR2 is FQNEAQ. The CDR3 has 15 amino acids. The V end lost 2 bases, the J end lost 0 bases, and 7 bases lay between the germline ends. Study results and limitations: Memory subsets generally showed lower estimated richness than naive subsets. Non-shared clonotypes displayed generation probabilities falling below those of clonotypes present in all four donors.

The method was immunoSEQ multiplex PCR; TCRdb's version includes in-frame clones alone and lacks a portion of them. Among roughly 1,000,000 clones listed, around 78% were seen once. A note on this clone: Its cognate antigen is unknown.

Donors comprised only Caucasian adults living in Nashville, Tennessee. This chain joins TRBV7-8 and TRBJ2-2; D is ambiguous. Sequenced: memory CD4+ T cells from PBMCs. Subset in this sample: CD45RA-negative fraction. The sequence was obtained from a young man in good health. Some clones in this sample may be carry-over from other donors' samples. CDR3 residues: CASSLTRTNTGELFF. CDR3 sequence (DNA): TGTGCCAGCAGCTTAACCAGGACGAACACCGGGGAGCTGTTTTTT.